This T cell receptor beta chain comes out of a study of beta chain features in type 1 diabetes (dated by TCRdb to 2017 to 2018). Regarding the study in general: Mean age, gender distribution, total cell number and subset yield did not differ between patients and healthy donors. Across all samples, 90 million to 130 million sorted cells were examined, and cell number per subset correlated strongly with RNA yield. In the study, TCRB repertoires of sorted circulating CD4+ T cell subsets from recently diagnosed type 1 diabetes patients were compared with those of matched healthy donors. Regulatory and stem cell-like memory subsets were obtained from only 8 patients and roughly 8 healthy donors, while naive and central memory subsets were obtained from all 28 donors.

A single peripheral blood draw of around 0.11 L on average was collected from each donor into heparinised tubes. Naive, central memory, regulatory and stem cell-like memory CD4+ T cells were sorted on a BD FACSAria II using a panel including CD45RO, CCR7, CD25, CD127, CD95 and CD27. Every sorted population had a purity above 95%. Right away, PBMCs were isolated by Lymphoprep density gradient centrifugation and were stained directly, with no culture step. Samples were stained and sorted in pairs, with one healthy donor and one patient per experiment, so that batch effects were minimized. For CDR1 and CDR2, the germline V gene lists SGHTA and FQGTGA. CDR3 length: 13 amino acids, cysteine to phenylalanine. Just CDR3 DNA is preserved here, 39 bases in frame from base 1. V drops 6 bases and J drops 5 bases, leaving 13 bases in between. The entire amount of isolated RNA was reverse transcribed using the High Capacity cDNA Reverse Transcription Kit, so the sequenced TCRB transcripts were expressed ones. Deep immunoSEQ sequencing was applied to naive, central memory and regulatory T cell samples, giving an average of roughly 3.5 million total reads per sample. Sorted cells were lysed in RLT buffer and RNA was extracted with DNase-treated RNeasy Micro or Mini kits, depending on cell number. To prevent cross-contamination, every cell subset was processed on its own, while patient and healthy donor samples were processed together. TCRB sequences were amplified from cDNA with the immunoSEQ multiplex PCR, producing 87-bp fragments spanning the CDR3 region. Amplicons were sequenced on the Illumina HiSeq platform. As for the authors' bioinformatics: PCR bias was computationally corrected using synthetic template baselines, reads within Hamming distance 2 were collapsed, and singletons that could not be merged were discarded. Reads were aligned against IMGT to assign V, D and J genes, CDR3 length and insertions or deletions at six rearrangement sites. Within each subset, clonotype counts were normalized to sorted cell number, after which true diversity and Gini coefficients were computed with the tcR R package. The overlap coefficient, calculated on TCRB nucleotide sequences, was used to measure repertoire sharing. Out-of-frame TCRB sequences from naive cells were analyzed to stand in for the pre-selection repertoire. TCRdb took this table from immuneACCESS and kept in-frame rearrangements with V and J called. Such tables lack part of the clones; where checked against another copy, unresolved V genes explain under half of the gap, and the rest is unexplained. D and trimming come from the DNA, and the V and J calls and clone size come from that table. The sample table contains 970,000 or so clones; only one count was recorded for about a sixth of them. The top ten clones comprise 0.02% to 0.03% of the sample.

Comment on this clone: Its recognized antigen is unknown. Qualities for individual bases were not recorded, and no much larger clone is one base off.

Points the paper makes about the study in general: Type 1 diabetes patients showed a moderate but significant shortening of TCRB CDR3 length in all four CD4+ subsets. HLA sub-analyses involved small numbers of individuals, so any influence of HLA type on TCRB rearrangement remained unresolved. Naive, central memory and regulatory TCRB repertoires appeared more similar among patients than among healthy donors. At VDJ recombination sites, type 1 diabetes patients had fewer insertions and more deleted nucleotides, which implies abnormalities in thymic rearrangement. Sequencing cDNA rather than genomic DNA could over-represent highly expressing activated cells, although activation and CD3 levels did not differ between groups. PCR might favor shorter templates, but patient and control samples were amplified and corrected together, so any skew would affect both groups equally.

Sequencing used naive CD4+ T cells from blood. The cell subset or site label on this specimen signifies: true naive CD4+ T cells. This TCR derives from a woman between 18 and 29 years old in good health. The rearranged segments are TRBV7-3 and TRBJ1-1; a tentative D call is TRBD1 (5 bases match). The DNA is as follows: TGTGCCAGCAGGCTACAGGAAGGGACTGAAGCTTTCTTT. Its coded protein is CASRLQEGTEAFF.